A single sample is the source of the 24 T cell receptor beta chains below, sequenced in a study of OX40 agonist ivuxolimab in advanced cancers. TCRdb's table, derived via immunoSEQ multiplex PCR, lists solely in-frame clones and lacks some. The table records tens of thousands of clones, around 84% of them present only once. This material consisted of CD4+ or CD8+ T cells sorted from blood, taken in a trial of the OX40 agonist ivuxolimab. All receptors derive from an adult with an advanced solid tumor such as melanoma, head and neck, liver or kidney cancer.

The chain couples TRBV6-5 to TRBJ2-3; the D gene could be TRBD1 or TRBD2 (6 bases each). The CDR3 length is 13 residues. Trimming removed 11 bases at V and 1 base at J, with 13 bases between. Looked up from germline, CDR1 is MNHEY and CDR2 is SVGAGI. CDR3 in DNA: TGTGCCTCCCGGGGGCGGGGCACAGATACGCAGTATTTT. Translated, it gives CASRGRGTDTQYF.

The chain has TRBV15 and TRBJ2-3; 11 bases agree with TRBD2. CDR3 length: 19 residues. Germline CDR1 and CDR2: LNHNV and YYDKDF (reference sequence). Germline trimming cut 5 bases from V and 4 bases from J; bases unmatched to any gene: 17. CDR3 sequence (DNA): TGTGCCACCAGCGCCGGGACTAGCGGCTTCCAGAGGGGCGCAGATACGCAGTATTTT. Its protein product is CATSAGTSGFQRGADTQYF. The entire variable domain, with the rest obtained from reference TRBV15 and TRBJ2-3, is as follows: DAMVIQNPRYQVTQFGKPVTLSCSQTLNHNVMYWYQQKSSQAPKLLFHYYDKDFNNEADTPDNFQSRRPNTSFCFLDIRSPGLGDTAMYLCATSAGTSGFQRGADTQYFGPGTRLTVL.

The rearrangement links TRBV14 to TRBJ1-6, with 8 bases that match TRBD1. The V gene end was trimmed by 4 bases and the J gene end by 10 bases; junction bases not matched to a gene: 9. This CDR3 spans 15 amino acids. The germline V gene encodes CDR1 SGHDN and CDR2 FVKESK. The chain's CDR3 is CASSRGQGSQSPLHF. CDR3 nucleotides: TGTGCCAGCAGCCGTGGACAGGGAAGTCAATCACCCCTCCACTTT.

V is TRBV5-5 and J is TRBJ2-7, with 8 positions matching TRBD2. This CDR3 comprises 14 residues. The trim removed 2 bases at V and 4 bases at J, leaving 5 bases unmatched. From germline, CDR1 is SGHKS and CDR2 YYEKEE (reference sequence). The DNA of the CDR3 is TGTGCCAGCAGCTTCGCAGCGGGGGATTACGAGCAGTACTTC. Translating gives CASSFAAGDYEQYF.

The V and J genes are TRBV19 and TRBJ2-3; 8 bases are shared with TRBD1. Trimming at V came to 0 bases and at J to 4 bases, leaving 6 bases not matched to a gene. Germline V lookup: CDR1 LNHDA, CDR2 SQIVND (reference sequence). The CDR3 runs 16 residues. The CDR3 coding sequence is TGTGCCAGTAGTATAGATTCAGGGGGCCTTGCAGATACGCAGTATTTT. It specifies CASSIDSGGLADTQYF. Drawing the rest from reference TRBV19 and TRBJ2-3, the complete variable domain is DGGITQSPKYLFRKEGQNVTLSCEQNLNHDAMYWYRQDPGQGLRLIYYSQIVNDFQKGDIAEGYSVSREKKESFPLTVTSAQKNPTAFYLCASSIDSGGLADTQYFGPGTRLTVL.

The chain has TRBV19 and TRBJ2-5; D may be TRBD1 (6 bases). This CDR3 contains 14 residues. The germline V and J ends were trimmed by 7 bases and 1 base, with 13 bases remaining between them. The germline gives CDR1 LNHDA, CDR2 SQIVND (reference sequence). The CDR3 loop reads CASMDLGAQETQYF. CDR3 DNA sequence: TGTGCCAGTATGGACTTGGGGGCCCAAGAGACCCAGTACTTC.

This clone was observed once. V gene TRBV19 combines with J gene TRBJ2-3; D is unresolved. V lost 5 bases, J lost 2 bases, and 5 bases lay in between. Germline CDR1 and CDR2: LNHDA and SQIVND (reference sequence). The CDR3 extends over 12 amino acids. The CDR3 loop is CASSQFTDTQYF. CDR3 coding DNA: TGTGCCAGTAGTCAGTTCACAGATACGCAGTATTTT.

The chain recombines TRBV19 with TRBJ1-6; tentatively, D is TRBD1 (5 bases). V was cut by 2 bases and J by 5 bases, with 13 bases left in between. The germline V gene encodes CDR1 LNHDA and CDR2 SQIVND (reference sequence). This CDR3 spans 16 amino acids. The CDR3 DNA is TGTGCCAGTAGTATATCATGGGGCCATCATAATTCACCCCTCCACTTT. Translating it yields CASSISWGHHNSPLHF.

This CDR3 reads CASSRASSTDTQYF. CDR3 nucleotides: TGCGCCAGCAGTCGGGCCTCTAGCACAGATACGCAGTATTTT. The V gene is TRBV10-2, the J gene TRBJ2-3, with D uncertain. The germline CDR1 and CDR2 sequences are WSHSY and SAAADI. V lost 5 bases and J lost 0, with 9 bases in between. The CDR3 loop spans 14 amino acids.

The V call is TRBV5-1, the J call TRBJ2-7; 8 bases match TRBD2. Germline CDR1 SGHRS, CDR2 YFSETQ. CDR3 length equals 13 residues. Trimming took 5 bases from V and 0 from J; bases not matched to a gene: 1. The CDR3: CASSSGNSYEQYF. In DNA form, the CDR3 reads TGCGCCAGCAGTAGCGGGAACTCCTACGAGCAGTACTTC.

The chain links TRBV6-5 to TRBJ1-1, with D possibly TRBD1 on 5 matching bases. V was trimmed by 10 bases and J by 0 bases, leaving 15 bases between them. Germline V gene data show CDR1 as MNHEY and CDR2 as SVGAGI. The CDR3 is 14 amino acids. The DNA of the CDR3 is TGTGCCACCAGGTGGGACTTCCTGAACACTGAAGCTTTCTTT. Its protein product is CATRWDFLNTEAFF.

This chain joins TRBV11-2 and TRBJ2-3; 11 positions match TRBD2. Germline values: CDR1 SGHAT, CDR2 FQNNGV. V shed 5 bases and J 6 bases; nucleotides not matched to a gene: 10. The CDR3 consists of 16 residues. CDR3: CASSVALAGAGDTQYF. CDR3 sequence (DNA): TGTGCCAGCAGCGTCGCACTAGCGGGAGCGGGGGATACGCAGTATTTT.

This chain connects TRBV10-3 to TRBJ1-1, with D possibly being TRBD1 (5 bases). CDR1 and CDR2 from the germline V gene are ENHRY and SYGVKD. Trimming cost V 9 bases and J 3 bases, with 14 bases left between them. The CDR3 loop spans 13 amino acids. CDR3 sequence: CAIGAVRDTEAFF. The CDR3 DNA reads as TGTGCCATTGGGGCGGTCCGGGACACTGAAGCTTTCTTT.

This clone has just one count. The chain recombines TRBV7-2 with TRBJ2-7; TRBD2 matches 11 bases. This CDR3 spans 14 amino acids. V gave up 3 bases and J gave up 2 bases; unmatched junction bases: 0. Germline V CDR1 and CDR2: SGHTA, FQGNSA. CDR3 DNA sequence: TGTGCCAGCAGCTTTAGCGGGGGGGCCTACGAGCAGTACTTC. It encodes CASSFSGGAYEQYF.

This clone was counted between two and nine times. V is TRBV7-9 and J is TRBJ1-1, with D perhaps TRBD1 (5 bases). CDR1 SEHNR and CDR2 FQNEAQ come from the germline V gene (reference sequence). With 7 bases removed from V and 5 bases from J, the gap between germline ends came to 17 bases. The CDR3 loop spans 14 amino acids. CDR3 bases: TGTGCCAGCATCCCGACTTGGGGGGGAACTGAAGCTTTCTTT. Translated, it gives CASIPTWGGTEAFF.

The chain uses TRBV21-1 and TRBJ2-1; TRBD1 is taken as the D call from the table, unchecked against the DNA. TRBV21-1 is reported as a pseudogene. There are 17 residues in the CDR3. CDR3 in amino acids: CASSKGPQGSDYNEQFF. DNA of the CDR3: TGTGCCAGCAGCAAGGGGCCGCAGGGATCGGACTACAATGAGCAGTTCTTC.

This rearrangement joins TRBV6-4 to TRBJ1-5; D is unclear. Germline V gene lookup returns CDR1 MRHNA and CDR2 SNTAGT. V lost 4 bases to trimming and J lost 2 bases, with 12 bases between them. This CDR3 is 15 amino acids long. The CDR3 sequence: CASSASGLGNQPQHF. The DNA of the CDR3 is TGTGCCAGCAGTGCCTCGGGGTTGGGCAATCAGCCCCAGCATTTT.

The chain employs TRBV5-1 and TRBJ2-7; perhaps TRBD2 as D (5 bases). The V gene lost 5 bases and the J gene lost 0 bases, with 15 bases spanning the gap. From germline, CDR1 is SGHRS and CDR2 YFSETQ. This CDR3 has 15 residues. The CDR3 DNA reads TGCGCCAGCAGGAACCTAGCTGTCAGCTCCTACGAGCAGTACTTC. It translates to CASRNLAVSSYEQYF.

The J gene is TRBJ1-1, the V gene TRBV10-1, with TRBD1 as a possible D gene (6 bases). V was cut by 4 bases and J by 1 base, with 13 bases left in between. Germline lookup yields CDR1 WNHNN and CDR2 SYGVQD (reference sequence). The CDR3 is made up of 15 amino acids. CDR3 amino acids: CASSGLRGANTEAFF. In DNA form, the CDR3 reads TGCGCCAGCAGTGGTCTACGGGGGGCGAACACTGAAGCTTTCTTT.

This clone was picked up one time. The chain is built from TRBV7-6 and TRBJ2-7; 12 bases are shared with TRBD1. The junction had 7 bases not matched to a gene; V was cut back by 5 bases and J by 5 bases. The germline CDR1 and CDR2 sequences are SGHVS and FNYEAQ. The CDR3 covers 15 residues. The CDR3 DNA sequence: TGTGCCAGCAGCCCCGGGGGACAGGGGGCGGACGAGCAGTACTTC. Its translation is CASSPGGQGADEQYF.

The chain recombines TRBV5-1 with TRBJ1-1, with D possibly matching TRBD1 (6 bases). CDR1 and CDR2 from the germline V gene are SGHRS and YFSETQ. Trimming stripped 5 bases from V and 1 base from J, with 12 bases between. This CDR3 region has 14 residues. CDR3 nucleotides: TGCGCCAGCAGTTATCGGACAGAGAACACTGAAGCTTTCTTT. Encoded protein: CASSYRTENTEAFF.

The chain is built from TRBV7-3 and TRBJ2-3; 8 bases are shared with TRBD1. The trim removed 3 bases at V and 1 base at J, leaving 3 bases unmatched. Germline loops: CDR1 SGHTA, CDR2 FQGTGA. The CDR3 runs to 15 residues. The CDR3 coding sequence is TGTGCCAGCAGCTTCGGACAGGGAGGCACAGATACGCAGTATTTT. Protein sequence: CASSFGQGGTDTQYF.

This clone was counted a few times. The rearrangement uses TRBV9 and TRBJ2-1; 13 bases fit TRBD2. Germline CDR1 reads SGDLS; CDR2 reads YYNGEE. V shed 0 bases, J shed 8 bases, and the junction held 5 bases outside the gene matches. The CDR3 is 16 amino acids. The CDR3 DNA reads TGTGCCAGCAGCGTAGATGGGACTAGCGGGACGGATGAGCAGTTCTTC. This codes for CASSVDGTSGTDEQFF.

As regards this clone: In the same sample, other DNA sequences code for this CDR3. The rearrangement joins TRBV18 to TRBJ1-1, with D perhaps TRBD1 (5 bases). From germline, CDR1 is KGHSH and CDR2 LQKENI. Trimming removed 3 bases from V and 0 bases from J, with 5 bases in between. The CDR3 is made up of 13 amino acids. CDR3 protein: CASSPTVNTEAFF. The DNA of the CDR3 is TGTGCCAGCTCACCGACAGTGAACACTGAAGCTTTCTTT.